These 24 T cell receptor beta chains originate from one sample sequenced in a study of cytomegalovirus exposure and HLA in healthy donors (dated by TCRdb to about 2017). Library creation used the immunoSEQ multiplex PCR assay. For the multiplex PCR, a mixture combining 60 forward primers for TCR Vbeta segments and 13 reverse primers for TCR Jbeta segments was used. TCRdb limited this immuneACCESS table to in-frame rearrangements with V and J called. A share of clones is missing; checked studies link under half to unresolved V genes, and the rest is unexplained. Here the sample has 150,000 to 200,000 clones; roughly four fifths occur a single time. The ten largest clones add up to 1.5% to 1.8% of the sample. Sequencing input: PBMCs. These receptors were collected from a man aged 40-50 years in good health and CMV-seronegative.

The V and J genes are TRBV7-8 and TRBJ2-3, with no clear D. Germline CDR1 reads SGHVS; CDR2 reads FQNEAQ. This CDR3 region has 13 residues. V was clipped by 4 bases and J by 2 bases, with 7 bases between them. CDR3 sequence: CASSYLNTDTQYF. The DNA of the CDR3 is TGTGCCAGCAGCTATCTTAACACAGATACGCAGTATTTT.

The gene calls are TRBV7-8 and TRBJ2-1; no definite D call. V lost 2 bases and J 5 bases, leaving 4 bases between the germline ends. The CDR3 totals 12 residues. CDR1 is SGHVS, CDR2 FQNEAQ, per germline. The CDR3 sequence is CASSLSNNEQFF. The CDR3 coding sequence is TGTGCCAGCAGCTTATCCAACAATGAGCAGTTCTTC.

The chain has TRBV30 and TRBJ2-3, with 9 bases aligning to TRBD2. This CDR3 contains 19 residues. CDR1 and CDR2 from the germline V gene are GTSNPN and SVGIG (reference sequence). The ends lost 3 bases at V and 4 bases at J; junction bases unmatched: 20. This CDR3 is CAWSALAAGREGLADTQYF. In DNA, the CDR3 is TGTGCCTGGAGCGCACTCGCCGCGGGGCGGGAGGGCCTTGCAGATACGCAGTATTTT.

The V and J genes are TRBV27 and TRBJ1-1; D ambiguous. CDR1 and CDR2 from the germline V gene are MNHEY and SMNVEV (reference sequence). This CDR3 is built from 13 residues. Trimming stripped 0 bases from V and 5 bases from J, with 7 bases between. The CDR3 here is CASSLSRRTEAFF. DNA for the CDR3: TGTGCCAGCAGTTTATCGCGGCGGACTGAAGCTTTCTTT.

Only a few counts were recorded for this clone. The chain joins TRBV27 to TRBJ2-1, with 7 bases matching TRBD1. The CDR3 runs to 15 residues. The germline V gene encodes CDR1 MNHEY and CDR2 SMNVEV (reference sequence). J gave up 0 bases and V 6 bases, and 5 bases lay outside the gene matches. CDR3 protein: CASRTGVSSYNEQFF. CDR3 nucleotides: TGTGCCAGCAGAACAGGGGTTAGCTCCTACAATGAGCAGTTCTTC.

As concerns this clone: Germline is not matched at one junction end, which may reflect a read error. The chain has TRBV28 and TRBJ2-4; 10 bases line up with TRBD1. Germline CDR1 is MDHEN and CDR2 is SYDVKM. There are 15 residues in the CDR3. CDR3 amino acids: CASSNFGTGANSQYF. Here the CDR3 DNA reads TGTGCCAGCAGTAACTTCGGGACAGGGGCGAACAGTCAGTACTTC. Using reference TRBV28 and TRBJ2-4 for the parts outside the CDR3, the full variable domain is DVKVTQSSRYLVKRTGEKVFLECVQDMDHENMFWYRQDPGLGLRLIYFSYDVKMKEKGDIPEGYSVSREKKERFSLILESASTNQTSMYLCASSNFGTGANSQYFGAGTRLSVL.

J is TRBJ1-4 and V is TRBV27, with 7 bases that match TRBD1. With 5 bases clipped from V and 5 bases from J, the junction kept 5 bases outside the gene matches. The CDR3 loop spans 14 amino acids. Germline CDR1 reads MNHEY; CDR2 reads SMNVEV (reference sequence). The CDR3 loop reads CASSPGQRNEKLFF. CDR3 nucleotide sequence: TGTGCCAGCAGTCCGGGACAGCGAAATGAAAAACTGTTTTTT.

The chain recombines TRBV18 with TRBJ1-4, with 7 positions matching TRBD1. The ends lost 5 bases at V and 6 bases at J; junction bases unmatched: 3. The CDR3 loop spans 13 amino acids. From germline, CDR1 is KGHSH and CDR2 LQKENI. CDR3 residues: CASSAGTDEKLFF. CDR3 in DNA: TGTGCCAGCTCAGCCGGGACAGATGAAAAACTGTTTTTT.

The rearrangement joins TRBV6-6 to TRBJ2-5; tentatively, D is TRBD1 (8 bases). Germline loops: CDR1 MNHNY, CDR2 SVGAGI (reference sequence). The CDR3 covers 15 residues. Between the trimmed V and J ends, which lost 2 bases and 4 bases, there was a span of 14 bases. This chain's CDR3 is CASSYPNRGGETQYF. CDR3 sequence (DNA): TGTGCCAGCAGTTACCCGAACAGGGGGGGAGAGACCCAGTACTTC.

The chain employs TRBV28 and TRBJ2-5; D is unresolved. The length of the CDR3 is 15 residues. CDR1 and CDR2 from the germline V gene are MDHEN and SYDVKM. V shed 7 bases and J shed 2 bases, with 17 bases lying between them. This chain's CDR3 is CASTPRIGRQETQYF. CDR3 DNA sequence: TGTGCCAGCACCCCCAGGATTGGTCGGCAAGAGACCCAGTACTTC.

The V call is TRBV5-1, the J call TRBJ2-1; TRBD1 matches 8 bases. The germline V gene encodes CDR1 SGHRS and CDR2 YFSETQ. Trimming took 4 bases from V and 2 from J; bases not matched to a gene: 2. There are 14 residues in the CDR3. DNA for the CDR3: TGCGCCAGCAGCCCGGGACAGGCCTACAATGAGCAGTTCTTC. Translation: CASSPGQAYNEQFF.

The DNA for the CDR3 is TGCGCCAGTGAACTAGTTCCTGGCACAGATACGCAGTATTTT. Encoded protein: CASELVPGTDTQYF. The chain carries TRBV5-1 and TRBJ2-3, with D possibly matching TRBD2 (5 bases). This CDR3 contains 14 residues. V lost 8 bases, J lost 1 base, and 14 bases lay in between. Germline V gene data show CDR1 as SGHRS and CDR2 as YFSETQ.

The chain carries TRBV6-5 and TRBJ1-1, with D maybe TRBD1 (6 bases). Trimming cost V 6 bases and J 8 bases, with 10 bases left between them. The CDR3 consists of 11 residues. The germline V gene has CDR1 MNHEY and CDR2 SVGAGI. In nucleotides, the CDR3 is TGTGCCAGCAGGACAGGCGCCGAAGCTTTCTTT. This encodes CASRTGAEAFF.

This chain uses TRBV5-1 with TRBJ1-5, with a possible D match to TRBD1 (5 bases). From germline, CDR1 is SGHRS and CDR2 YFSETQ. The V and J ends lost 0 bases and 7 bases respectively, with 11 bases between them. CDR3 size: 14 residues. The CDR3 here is CASSLDSEGQPQHF. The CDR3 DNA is TGCGCCAGCAGCTTGGACTCGGAGGGGCAGCCCCAGCATTTT.

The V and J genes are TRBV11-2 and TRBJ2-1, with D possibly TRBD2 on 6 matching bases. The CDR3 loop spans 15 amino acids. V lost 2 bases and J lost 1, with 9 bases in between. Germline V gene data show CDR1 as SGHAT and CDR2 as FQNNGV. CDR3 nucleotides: TGTGCCAGCAGCTTACGAGCGGGTTCCTACAATGAGCAGTTCTTC. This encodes CASSLRAGSYNEQFF.

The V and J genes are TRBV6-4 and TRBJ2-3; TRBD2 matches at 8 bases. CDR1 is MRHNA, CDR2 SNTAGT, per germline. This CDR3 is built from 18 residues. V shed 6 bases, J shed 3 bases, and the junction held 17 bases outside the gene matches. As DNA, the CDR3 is TGTGCCAGCAGCCCGAACCAGCCCGGGACTAGTTTGACAGATACGCAGTATTTT. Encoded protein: CASSPNQPGTSLTDTQYF.

CDR3 residues: CASSRGDRDSGANVLTF. The CDR3 DNA is TGTGCCAGCAGCCGGGGGGACAGGGATTCTGGGGCCAACGTCCTGACTTTC. The rearrangement uses TRBV5-4 and TRBJ2-6, with 9 bases fitting TRBD1. The germline gives CDR1 SGHNT, CDR2 YYREEE (reference sequence). The CDR3 has 17 amino acids. With 4 bases clipped from V and 1 base from J, the junction kept 6 bases outside the gene matches.

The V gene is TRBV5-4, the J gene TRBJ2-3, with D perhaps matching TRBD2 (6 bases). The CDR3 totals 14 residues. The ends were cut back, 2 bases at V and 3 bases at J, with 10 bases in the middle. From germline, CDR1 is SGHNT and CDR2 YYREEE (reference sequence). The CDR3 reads CASSFYRGTDTQYF. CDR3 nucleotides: TGTGCCAGCAGCTTCTATCGGGGGACAGATACGCAGTATTTT.

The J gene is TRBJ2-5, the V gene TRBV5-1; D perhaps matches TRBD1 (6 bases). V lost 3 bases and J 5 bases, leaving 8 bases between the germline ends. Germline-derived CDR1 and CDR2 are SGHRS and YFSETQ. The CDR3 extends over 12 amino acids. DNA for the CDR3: TGCGCCAGCAGCTCAGGGGTCGAGACCCAGTACTTC. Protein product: CASSSGVETQYF.

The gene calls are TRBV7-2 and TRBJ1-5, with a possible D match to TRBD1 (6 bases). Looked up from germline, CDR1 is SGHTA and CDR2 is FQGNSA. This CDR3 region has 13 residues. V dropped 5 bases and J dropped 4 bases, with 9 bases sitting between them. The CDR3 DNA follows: TGTGCCAGCAGCGTCCAGGGGAATCAGCCCCAGCATTTT. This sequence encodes CASSVQGNQPQHF.

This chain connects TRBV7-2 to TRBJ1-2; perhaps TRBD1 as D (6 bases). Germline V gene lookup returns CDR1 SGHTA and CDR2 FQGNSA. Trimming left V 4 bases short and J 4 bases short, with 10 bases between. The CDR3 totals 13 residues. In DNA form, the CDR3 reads TGTGCCAGCAGCTCCCAGGGGCTCTATGGCTACACCTTC. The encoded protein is CASSSQGLYGYTF.

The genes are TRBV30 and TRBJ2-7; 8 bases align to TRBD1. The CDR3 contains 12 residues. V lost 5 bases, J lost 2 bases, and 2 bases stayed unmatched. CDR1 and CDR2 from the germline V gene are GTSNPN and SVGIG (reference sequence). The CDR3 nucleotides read TGTGCCTGGGGACAGGGAACCTACGAGCAGTACTTC. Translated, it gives CAWGQGTYEQYF.

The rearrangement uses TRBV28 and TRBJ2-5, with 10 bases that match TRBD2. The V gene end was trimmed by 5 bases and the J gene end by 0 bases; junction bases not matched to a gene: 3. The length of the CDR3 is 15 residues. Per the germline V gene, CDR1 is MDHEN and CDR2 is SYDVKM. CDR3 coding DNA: TGTGCCAGCAGTCCGGGGACTAGCGACCAAGAGACCCAGTACTTC. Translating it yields CASSPGTSDQETQYF.

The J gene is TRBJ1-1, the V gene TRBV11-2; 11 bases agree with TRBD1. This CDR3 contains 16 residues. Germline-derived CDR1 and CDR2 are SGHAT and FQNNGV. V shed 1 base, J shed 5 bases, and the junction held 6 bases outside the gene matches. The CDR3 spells CASSLVPDRGLTEAFF. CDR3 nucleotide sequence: TGTGCCAGCAGCTTAGTTCCGGACAGGGGGCTAACTGAAGCTTTCTTT.